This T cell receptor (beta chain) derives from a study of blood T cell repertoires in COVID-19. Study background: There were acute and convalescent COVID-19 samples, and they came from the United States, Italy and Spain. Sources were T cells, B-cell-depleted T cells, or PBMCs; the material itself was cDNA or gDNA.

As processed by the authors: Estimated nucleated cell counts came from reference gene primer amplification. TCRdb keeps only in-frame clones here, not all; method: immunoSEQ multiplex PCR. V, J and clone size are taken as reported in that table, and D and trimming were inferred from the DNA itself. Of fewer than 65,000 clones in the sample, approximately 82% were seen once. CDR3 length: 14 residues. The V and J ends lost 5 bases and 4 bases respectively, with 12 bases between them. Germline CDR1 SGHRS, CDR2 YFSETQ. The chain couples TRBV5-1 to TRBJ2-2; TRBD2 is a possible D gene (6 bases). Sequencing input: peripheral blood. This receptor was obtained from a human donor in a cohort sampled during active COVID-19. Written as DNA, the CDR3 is TGCGCCAGCAGGAAACGGGGGACCACCGGGGAGCTGTTTTTT. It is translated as CASRKRGTTGELFF.